This T cell receptor (beta chain) originates from a study of blood T cell repertoires in COVID-19. Overall study context: Italy, Spain and the United States were the sources of the convalescent and acute COVID-19 samples. In each case, the material was cDNA or gDNA derived from T cells, B-cell-depleted T cells, or PBMCs.

In the authors' workflow: Quantification of nucleated cells was approximated via reference gene primer amplification. The method was immunoSEQ multiplex PCR; TCRdb's version includes in-frame clones alone and lacks a portion of them. V, J and clone size are those of that table, while D and trimming were read from the DNA. Of about 41,000 clones listed, roughly four fifths were seen once; the top ten hold over 30%. Trimming took 1 base from V and 1 from J; bases not matched to a gene: 0. CDR3 length: 17 amino acids. Per the germline V gene, CDR1 is MGHRA and CDR2 is YSYEKL. The chain has TRBV4-1 and TRBJ2-2; TRBD2 matches at 13 bases. Sequenced sample: peripheral blood. The clonotype was recovered from a man in his forties with active or convalescent COVID-19. The CDR3 DNA is TGCGCCAGCAGCCAAGGACTAGCGGGGGGGAACACCGGGGAGCTGTTTTTT. As protein: CASSQGLAGGNTGELFF.